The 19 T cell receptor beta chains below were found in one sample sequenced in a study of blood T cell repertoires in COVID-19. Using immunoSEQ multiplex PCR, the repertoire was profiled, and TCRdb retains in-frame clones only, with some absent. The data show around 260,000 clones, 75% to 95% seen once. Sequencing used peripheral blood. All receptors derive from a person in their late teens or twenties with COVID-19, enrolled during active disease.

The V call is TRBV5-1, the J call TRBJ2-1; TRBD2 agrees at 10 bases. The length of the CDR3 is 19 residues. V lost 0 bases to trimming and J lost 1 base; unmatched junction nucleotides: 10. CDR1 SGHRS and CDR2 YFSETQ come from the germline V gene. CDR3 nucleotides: TGCGCCAGCAGCTTGGCTCCTAGCGGGAGTGATGTTTCCTACAATGAGCAGTTCTTC. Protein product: CASSLAPSGSDVSYNEQFF.

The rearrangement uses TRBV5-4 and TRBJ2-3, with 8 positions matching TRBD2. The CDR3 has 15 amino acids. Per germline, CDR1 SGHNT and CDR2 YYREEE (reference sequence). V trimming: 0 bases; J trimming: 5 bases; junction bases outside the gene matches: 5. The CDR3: CASSLVGSGKDTQYF. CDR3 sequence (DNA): TGTGCCAGCAGCTTGGTGGGTAGCGGGAAAGATACGCAGTATTTT.

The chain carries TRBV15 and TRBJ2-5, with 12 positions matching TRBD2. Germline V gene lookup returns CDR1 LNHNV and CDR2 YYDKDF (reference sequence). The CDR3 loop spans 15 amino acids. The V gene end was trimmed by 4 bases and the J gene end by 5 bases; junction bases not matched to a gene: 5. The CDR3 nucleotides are TGTGCCACCAGCACTAATCTAGCGGGAGGGGAGACCCAGTACTTC. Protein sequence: CATSTNLAGGETQYF.

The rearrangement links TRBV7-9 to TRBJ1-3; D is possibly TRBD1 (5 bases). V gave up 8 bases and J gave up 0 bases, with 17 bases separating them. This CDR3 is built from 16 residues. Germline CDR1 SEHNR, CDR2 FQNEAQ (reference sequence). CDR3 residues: CASLGRETDSGNTIYF. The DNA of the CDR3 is TGTGCCAGCCTAGGCCGAGAGACAGACTCTGGAAACACCATATATTTT.

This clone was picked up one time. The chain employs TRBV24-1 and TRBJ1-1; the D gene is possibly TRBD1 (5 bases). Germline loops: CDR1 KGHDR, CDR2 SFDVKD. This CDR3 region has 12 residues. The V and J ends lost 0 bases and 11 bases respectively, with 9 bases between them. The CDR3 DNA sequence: TGTGCCACCAGTGATTTGTGGGGCCCGGCTTTCTTT. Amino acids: CATSDLWGPAFF.

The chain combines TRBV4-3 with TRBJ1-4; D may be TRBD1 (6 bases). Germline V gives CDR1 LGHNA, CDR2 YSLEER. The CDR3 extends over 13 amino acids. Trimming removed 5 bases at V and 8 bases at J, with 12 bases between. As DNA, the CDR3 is TGCGCCAGCAGCGACAGGCTGGGCGAAAAACTGTTTTTT. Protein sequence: CASSDRLGEKLFF.

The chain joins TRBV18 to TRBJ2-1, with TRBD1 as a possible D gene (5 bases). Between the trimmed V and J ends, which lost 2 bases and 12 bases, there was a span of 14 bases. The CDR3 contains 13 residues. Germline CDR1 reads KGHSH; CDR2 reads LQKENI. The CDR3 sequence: CASSPEMMQGQFF. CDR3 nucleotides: TGTGCCAGCTCACCAGAAATGATGCAGGGGCAGTTCTTC.

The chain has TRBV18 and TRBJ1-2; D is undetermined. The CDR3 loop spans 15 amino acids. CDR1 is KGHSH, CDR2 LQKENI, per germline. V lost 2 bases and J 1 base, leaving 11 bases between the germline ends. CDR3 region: CASSPSQEGNYGYTF. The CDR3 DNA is TGTGCCAGCTCACCATCCCAGGAGGGTAACTATGGCTACACCTTC.

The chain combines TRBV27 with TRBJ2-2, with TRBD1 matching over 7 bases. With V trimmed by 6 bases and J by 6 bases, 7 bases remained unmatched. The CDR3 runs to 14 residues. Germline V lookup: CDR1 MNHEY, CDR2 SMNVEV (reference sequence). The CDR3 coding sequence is TGTGCCAGCAGCCGACAGGGATTCGCCGGGGAGCTGTTTTTT. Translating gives CASSRQGFAGELFF.

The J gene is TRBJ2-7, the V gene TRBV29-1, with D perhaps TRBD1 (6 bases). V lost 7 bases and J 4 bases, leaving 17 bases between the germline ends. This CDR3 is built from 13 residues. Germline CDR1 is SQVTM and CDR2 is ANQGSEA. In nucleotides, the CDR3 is TGCAGCGCGACCCCCAGGGGCCGATACGAGCAGTACTTC. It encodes CSATPRGRYEQYF.

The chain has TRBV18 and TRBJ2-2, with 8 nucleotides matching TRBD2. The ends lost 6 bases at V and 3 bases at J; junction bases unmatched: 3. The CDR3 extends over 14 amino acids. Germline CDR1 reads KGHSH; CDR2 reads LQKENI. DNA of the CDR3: TGTGCCAGCTCCGGGACTAGAGACACCGGGGAGCTGTTTTTT. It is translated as CASSGTRDTGELFF.

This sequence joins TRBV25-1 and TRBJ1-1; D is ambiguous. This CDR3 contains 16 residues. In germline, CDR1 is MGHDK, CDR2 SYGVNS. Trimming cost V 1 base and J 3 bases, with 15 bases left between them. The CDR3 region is CASSELTVGEHTEAFF. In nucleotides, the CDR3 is TGTGCCAGCAGTGAATTGACGGTCGGAGAACACACTGAAGCTTTCTTT.

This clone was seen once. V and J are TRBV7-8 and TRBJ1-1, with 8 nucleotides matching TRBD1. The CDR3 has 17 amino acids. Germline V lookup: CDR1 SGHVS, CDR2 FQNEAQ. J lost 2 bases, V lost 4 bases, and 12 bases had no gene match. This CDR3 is CASSSGRGLRVNTEAFF. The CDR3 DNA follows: TGTGCCAGCAGCTCGGGCAGGGGGCTTAGGGTTAACACTGAAGCTTTCTTT.

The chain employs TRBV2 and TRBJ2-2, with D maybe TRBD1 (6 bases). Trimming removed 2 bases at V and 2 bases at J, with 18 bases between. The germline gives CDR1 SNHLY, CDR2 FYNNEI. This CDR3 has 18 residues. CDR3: CASSELGTTPRNTGELFF. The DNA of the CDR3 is TGTGCCAGCAGTGAACTCGGGACAACACCCCGCAACACCGGGGAGCTGTTTTTT.

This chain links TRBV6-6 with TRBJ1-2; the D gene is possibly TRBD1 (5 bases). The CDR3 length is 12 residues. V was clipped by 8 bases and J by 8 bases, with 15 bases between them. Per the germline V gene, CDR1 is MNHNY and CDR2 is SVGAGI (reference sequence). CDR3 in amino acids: CASSKGSRGYTF. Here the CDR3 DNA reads TGTGCCAGCTCGAAGGGGTCGAGGGGCTACACCTTC.

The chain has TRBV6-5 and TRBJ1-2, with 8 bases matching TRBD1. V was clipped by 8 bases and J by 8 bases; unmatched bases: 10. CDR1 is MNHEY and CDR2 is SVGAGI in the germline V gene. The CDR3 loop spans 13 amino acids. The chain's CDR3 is CASCPRQGRGYTF. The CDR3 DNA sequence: TGTGCCAGCTGTCCGAGACAGGGGCGCGGCTACACCTTC.

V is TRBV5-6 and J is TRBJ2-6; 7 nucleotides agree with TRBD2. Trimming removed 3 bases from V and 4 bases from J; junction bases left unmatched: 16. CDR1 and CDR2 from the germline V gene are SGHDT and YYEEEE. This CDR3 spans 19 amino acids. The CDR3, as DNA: TGTGCCAGCAGCTCAGGTGTAGCGGGTTTCATTGCCGGGGCCAACGTCCTGACTTTC. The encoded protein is CASSSGVAGFIAGANVLTF. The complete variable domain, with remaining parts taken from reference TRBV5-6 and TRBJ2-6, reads DAGVTQSPTHLIKTRGQQVTLRCSPKSGHDTVSWYQQALGQGPQFIFQYYEEEERQRGNFPDRFSGHQFPNYSSELNVNALLLGDSALYLCASSSGVAGFIAGANVLTFGAGSRLTVL.

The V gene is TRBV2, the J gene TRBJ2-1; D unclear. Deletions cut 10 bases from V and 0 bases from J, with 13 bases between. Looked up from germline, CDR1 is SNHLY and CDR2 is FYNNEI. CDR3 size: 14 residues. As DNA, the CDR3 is TGTGCCACGAGGAAGCTGAGCTCCTACAATGAGCAGTTCTTC. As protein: CATRKLSSYNEQFF.

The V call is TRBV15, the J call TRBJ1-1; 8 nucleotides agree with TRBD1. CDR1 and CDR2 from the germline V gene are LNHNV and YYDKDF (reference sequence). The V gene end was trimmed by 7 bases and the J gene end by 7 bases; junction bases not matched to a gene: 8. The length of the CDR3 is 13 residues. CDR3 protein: CATNGQGGIEAFF. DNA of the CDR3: TGTGCCACCAACGGACAGGGAGGAATTGAAGCTTTCTTT. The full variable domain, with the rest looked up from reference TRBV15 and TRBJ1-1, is DAMVIQNPRYQVTQFGKPVTLSCSQTLNHNVMYWYQQKSSQAPKLLFHYYDKDFNNEADTPDNFQSRRPNTSFCFLDIRSPGLGDTAMYLCATNGQGGIEAFFGQGTRLTVV.